This entry features one TCR beta chain sequence. This sample was included in a study of blood T cell repertoires in COVID-19. Looking at the study overall: COVID-19 samples, acute and convalescent, were from the United States, Italy and Spain. T cells, B-cell-depleted T cells, or PBMCs provided the cDNA or gDNA that served as material.

Authors' methods: It was from reference gene primer amplification that nucleated cell counts were estimated. Repertoires were generated with immunoSEQ multiplex PCR, while TCRdb's copy carries only in-frame clones and drops some. Clone size and the V and J calls come from that table; the DNA yielded D and trimming. The sample carries around 91,000 clones, 85% recorded once. The germline gives CDR1 MNHEY, CDR2 SVGAGI. The V segment lost 6 bases and the J segment 0 bases; nucleotides outside the gene matches: 5. The CDR3 loop spans 15 amino acids. The TCR sequence derives from a man older than 75 with acute or convalescent COVID-19. Sequenced: peripheral blood. The chain has TRBV6-5 and TRBJ1-2; 9 bases are a match to TRBD1. The DNA for the CDR3 is TGTGCCAGCAGCACCGGGACAGGGACTAACTATGGCTACACCTTC. Residues: CASSTGTGTNYGYTF.